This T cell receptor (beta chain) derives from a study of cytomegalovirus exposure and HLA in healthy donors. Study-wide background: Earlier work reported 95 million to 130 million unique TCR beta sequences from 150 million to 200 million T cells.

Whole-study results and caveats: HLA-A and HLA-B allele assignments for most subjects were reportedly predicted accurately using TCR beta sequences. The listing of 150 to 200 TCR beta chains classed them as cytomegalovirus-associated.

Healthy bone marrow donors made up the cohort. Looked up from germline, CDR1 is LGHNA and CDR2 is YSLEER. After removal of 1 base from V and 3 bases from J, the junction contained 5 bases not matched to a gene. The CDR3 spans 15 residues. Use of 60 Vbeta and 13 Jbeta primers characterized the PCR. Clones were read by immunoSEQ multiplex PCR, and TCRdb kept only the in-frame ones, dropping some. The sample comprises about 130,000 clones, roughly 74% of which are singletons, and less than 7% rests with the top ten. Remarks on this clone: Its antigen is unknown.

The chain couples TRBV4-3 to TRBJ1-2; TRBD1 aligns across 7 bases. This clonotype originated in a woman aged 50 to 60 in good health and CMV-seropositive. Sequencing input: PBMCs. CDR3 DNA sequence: TGCGCCAGCAGCCAAGGGATCAGGGGGGACTATGGCTACACCTTC. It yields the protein CASSQGIRGDYGYTF.